These 19 T cell receptor beta chains were sequenced from one sample in a study of shared clonotypes between healthy human individuals. Produced via immunoSEQ multiplex PCR; TCRdb's table is partial and in-frame only. The sample contains about 2.4 million clones, over 85% of which appear only once. The sample was naive CD4+ T cells from PBMCs. Regarding subset: CD45RA+ positively selected. These receptors all stem from a man aged 18 to 29 in good health. Some clones in this sample may be carry-over from other donors' samples.

The chain has TRBV2 and TRBJ2-7; D might be TRBD1 (6 bases). CDR1 is SNHLY, CDR2 FYNNEI, per germline. V lost 8 bases and J lost 7, with 18 bases in between. This CDR3 has 13 residues. The chain's CDR3 is CASQRGQRLEQYF. In DNA form, the CDR3 reads TGTGCCAGCCAACGCGGACAGCGCTTGGAGCAGTACTTC. Drawing the rest from reference TRBV2 and TRBJ2-7, the complete variable domain is EPEVTQTPSHQVTQMGQEVILRCVPISNHLYFYWYRQILGQKVEFLVSFYNNEISEKSEIFDDQFSVERPDGSNFTLKIRSTKLEDSAMYFCASQRGQRLEQYFGPGTRLTVT.

A single count supports this clone. The chain couples TRBV29-1 to TRBJ2-7, with D unclear. The CDR3 has 11 amino acids. Germline-derived CDR1 and CDR2 are SQVTM and ANQGSEA. V was trimmed by 7 bases and J by 2 bases, leaving 9 bases between them. This CDR3 reads CSAYTPYEQYF. CDR3 DNA: TGCAGCGCCTATACTCCCTACGAGCAGTACTTC.

The genes are TRBV27 and TRBJ2-2; TRBD2 might be the D (5 bases). The V gene lost 3 bases and the J gene lost 5 bases, with 13 bases spanning the gap. CDR3 size: 15 residues. In germline, CDR1 is MNHEY, CDR2 SMNVEV (reference sequence). CDR3 sequence (DNA): TGTGCCAGCAGTTTGCCCAGCGGAACTACCGGGGAGCTGTTTTTT. Residues: CASSLPSGTTGELFF.

The J gene is TRBJ2-1, the V gene TRBV5-1, with 9 bases identical to TRBD1. CDR1 and CDR2 (germline): SGHRS, YFSETQ. Trimming removed 4 bases from V and 9 bases from J; junction bases left unmatched: 14. This CDR3 is built from 16 residues. CDR3 protein: CASSRKGTGIEGEQFF. The CDR3, as DNA: TGCGCCAGCAGCCGGAAGGGGACAGGGATCGAGGGTGAGCAGTTCTTC.

With respect to this clone: This sample includes further DNA sequences coding for the same CDR3. The V and J genes are TRBV5-1 and TRBJ2-6; D unresolved. V shed 1 base and J shed 4 bases, with 3 bases lying between them. The CDR3 consists of 13 residues. Germline V gene data show CDR1 as SGHRS and CDR2 as YFSETQ. This CDR3 reads CASSLSGANVLTF. In nucleotides, the CDR3 is TGCGCCAGCAGCTTGTCGGGGGCCAACGTCCTGACTTTC.

The J gene is TRBJ1-1, the V gene TRBV11-3; 10 positions agree with TRBD1. Germline-derived CDR1 and CDR2 are SGHNT and YENEEA. With V trimmed by 5 bases and J by 1 base, 4 bases remained unmatched. This CDR3 has 15 amino acids. The DNA for the CDR3 is TGTGCCAGCAGCCCAGGACAGGGGGAGAACACTGAAGCTTTCTTT. Protein product: CASSPGQGENTEAFF.

The CDR3 loop is CASSSNRATGELFF. CDR3 nucleotide sequence: TGTGCCAGCAGCTCAAACAGAGCCACCGGGGAGCTGTTTTTT. This sequence joins TRBV2 and TRBJ2-2; D gene uncertain. The CDR3 totals 14 residues. Germline V CDR1 and CDR2: SNHLY, FYNNEI. Trimming took 6 bases from V and 4 from J, leaving 12 bases between them.

V and J are TRBV6-5 and TRBJ1-1, with D uncertain. In germline, CDR1 is MNHEY, CDR2 SVGAGI. V was shortened by 0 bases and J by 2 bases, with 10 bases between the two germline ends. The CDR3 has 15 residues. The CDR3 sequence: CASSYSTTGNTEAFF. The CDR3 bases are TGTGCCAGCAGTTACTCGACTACGGGCAACACTGAAGCTTTCTTT.

Concerning this clone itself: The germline gene is not matched at one end of the junction; a read error may be the cause. The sample holds other DNA sequences that translate to the same CDR3. V is TRBV29-1 and J is TRBJ2-5; TRBD2 agrees at 8 bases. The CDR3 has 12 residues. The germline V gene has CDR1 SQVTM and CDR2 ANQGSEA. CDR3 sequence reads: CSVEAGVETQYF. CDR3 DNA sequence: TGCAGCGTAGAAGCGGGAGTGGAGACCCAGTACTTC.

V is TRBV30 and J is TRBJ2-7; D is undetermined. Germline CDR1 is GTSNPN and CDR2 is SVGIG (reference sequence). V was pared by 0 bases and J by 6 bases, with 9 bases between. The CDR3 is made up of 12 amino acids. The DNA of the CDR3 is TGTGCCTGGAGTGTACGGAGTGGCGAGCAGTACTTC. The encoded protein is CAWSVRSGEQYF.

This clone occurred once. The chain is built from TRBV18 and TRBJ2-1; no firm D call. The germline gives CDR1 KGHSH, CDR2 LQKENI. The CDR3 is made up of 14 amino acids. The V and J ends lost 3 bases and 7 bases respectively, with 13 bases between them. The CDR3 loop is CASSPSSAGNEQFF. Written as DNA, the CDR3 is TGTGCCAGCTCACCCAGTTCGGCCGGAAATGAGCAGTTCTTC.

CDR3 region: CASSGWTGASQETQYF. Written as DNA, the CDR3 is TGCGCCAGCAGCGGGTGGACAGGGGCGAGTCAAGAGACCCAGTACTTC. This rearrangement joins TRBV5-1 to TRBJ2-5; 9 bases line up with TRBD1. Germline V gene data show CDR1 as SGHRS and CDR2 as YFSETQ. This CDR3 spans 16 amino acids. The V gene end was trimmed by 4 bases and the J gene end by 2 bases; junction bases not matched to a gene: 9.

The V gene is TRBV5-6, the J gene TRBJ2-1, with D possibly TRBD2 on 6 matching bases. The CDR3 sequence is 13 residues long. Deletions cut 3 bases from V and 6 bases from J, with 10 bases between. Germline assignment: CDR1 SGHDT and CDR2 YYEEEE. CDR3 sequence (DNA): TGTGCCAGCAGCTCGGAGGAGGGCAATGAGCAGTTCTTC. It codes for CASSSEEGNEQFF.

The chain couples TRBV7-2 to TRBJ2-1; D call uncertain. CDR3 length equals 17 residues. V lost 1 base and J 2 bases, leaving 15 bases between the germline ends. Germline loops: CDR1 SGHTA, CDR2 FQGNSA. The CDR3, as DNA: TGTGCCAGCAGCTTAGGGGTTGGGCAGGTCCCCTACAATGAGCAGTTCTTC. This codes for CASSLGVGQVPYNEQFF.

The J gene is TRBJ2-7, the V gene TRBV29-1, with D perhaps matching TRBD1 or TRBD2 (7 bases each). Germline V CDR1 and CDR2: SQVTM, ANQGSEA. The germline V and J ends were trimmed by 3 bases and 5 bases, with 14 bases remaining between them. This CDR3 spans 13 amino acids. The CDR3 loop is CSVDPGGVDEQYF. In nucleotides, the CDR3 is TGCAGCGTTGATCCAGGGGGGGTCGACGAGCAGTACTTC.

The chain joins TRBV9 to TRBJ2-1; the match to TRBD2 covers 13 bases. This CDR3 comprises 15 residues. Germline trimming cut 3 bases from V and 10 bases from J; bases unmatched to any gene: 7. Germline V CDR1 and CDR2: SGDLS, YYNGEE. The CDR3 reads CASSATSGRAGEQFF. Written as DNA, the CDR3 is TGTGCCAGCAGCGCCACTAGCGGGAGGGCTGGAGAGCAGTTCTTC.

The chain carries TRBV7-8 and TRBJ1-5; D is perhaps TRBD1 (6 bases). CDR3 length: 15 residues. Germline V gene sequence: CDR1 SGHVS, CDR2 FQNEAQ. V was shortened by 3 bases and J by 8 bases, with 17 bases between the two germline ends. The CDR3 region is CASSFRPPGAEPQHF. CDR3 bases: TGTGCCAGCAGCTTCAGGCCTCCGGGGGCCGAGCCCCAGCATTTT.

CDR3 region: CASSRWQWGGQGTYNEQFF. CDR3 DNA: TGTGCCAGCAGTCGTTGGCAATGGGGAGGACAGGGAACCTACAATGAGCAGTTCTTC. The chain has TRBV27 and TRBJ2-1; 8 bases line up with TRBD1. CDR1 and CDR2 from the germline V gene are MNHEY and SMNVEV (reference sequence). The V and J ends lost 5 bases and 2 bases, in that order; junction bases with no gene match: 17. This CDR3 spans 19 amino acids.

The V call is TRBV7-2, the J call TRBJ1-2, with D possibly TRBD1 on 5 matching bases. Germline loops: CDR1 SGHTA, CDR2 FQGNSA. This CDR3 has 14 residues. Trimming shortened V by 6 bases and J by 4 bases, and 15 bases separated the two germline ends. CDR3 amino acids: CASSPGGTFYGYTF. In DNA form, the CDR3 reads TGTGCCAGCAGTCCCGGGGGGACCTTCTATGGCTACACCTTC.